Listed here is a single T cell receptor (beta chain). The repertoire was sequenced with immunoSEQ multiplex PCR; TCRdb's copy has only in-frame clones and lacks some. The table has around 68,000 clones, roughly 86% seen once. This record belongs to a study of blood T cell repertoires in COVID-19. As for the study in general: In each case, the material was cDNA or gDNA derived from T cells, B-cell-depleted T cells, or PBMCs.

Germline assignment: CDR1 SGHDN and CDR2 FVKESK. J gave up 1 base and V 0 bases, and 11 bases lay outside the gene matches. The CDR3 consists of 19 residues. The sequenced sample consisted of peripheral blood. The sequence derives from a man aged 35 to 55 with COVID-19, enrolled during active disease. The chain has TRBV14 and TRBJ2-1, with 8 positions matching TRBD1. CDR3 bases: TGTGCCAGCAGCCAAGAGGGTCGAGGACAGGGTAGATCCTACAATGAGCAGTTCTTC. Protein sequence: CASSQEGRGQGRSYNEQFF.